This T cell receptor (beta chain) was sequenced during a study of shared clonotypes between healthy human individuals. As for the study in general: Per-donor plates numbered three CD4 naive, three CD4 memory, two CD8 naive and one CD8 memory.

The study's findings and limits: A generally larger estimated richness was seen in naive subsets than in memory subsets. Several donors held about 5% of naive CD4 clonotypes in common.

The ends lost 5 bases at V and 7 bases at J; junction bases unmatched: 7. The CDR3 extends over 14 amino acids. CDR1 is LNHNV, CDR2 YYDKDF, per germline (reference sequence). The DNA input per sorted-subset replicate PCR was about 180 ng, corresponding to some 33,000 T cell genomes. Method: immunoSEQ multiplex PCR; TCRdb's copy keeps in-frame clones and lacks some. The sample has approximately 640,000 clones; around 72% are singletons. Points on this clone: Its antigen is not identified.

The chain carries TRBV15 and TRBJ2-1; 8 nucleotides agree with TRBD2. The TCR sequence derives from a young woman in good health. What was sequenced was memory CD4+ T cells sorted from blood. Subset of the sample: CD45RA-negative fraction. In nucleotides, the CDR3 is TGTGCCACCAGCGGGGGACTAGTCGTGAATGAGCAGTTCTTC. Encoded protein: CATSGGLVVNEQFF.